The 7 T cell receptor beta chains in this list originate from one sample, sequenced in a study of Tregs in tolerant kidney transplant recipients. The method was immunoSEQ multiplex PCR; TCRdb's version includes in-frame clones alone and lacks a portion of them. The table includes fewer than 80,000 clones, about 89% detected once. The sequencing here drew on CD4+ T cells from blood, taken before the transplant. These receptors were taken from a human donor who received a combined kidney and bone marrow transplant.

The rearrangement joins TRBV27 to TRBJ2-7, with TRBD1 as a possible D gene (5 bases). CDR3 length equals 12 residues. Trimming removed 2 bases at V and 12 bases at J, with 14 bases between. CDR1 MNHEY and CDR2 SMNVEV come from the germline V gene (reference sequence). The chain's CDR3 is CASSLNTGLLYF. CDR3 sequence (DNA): TGTGCCAGCAGTTTAAACACAGGTCTGTTGTACTTC.

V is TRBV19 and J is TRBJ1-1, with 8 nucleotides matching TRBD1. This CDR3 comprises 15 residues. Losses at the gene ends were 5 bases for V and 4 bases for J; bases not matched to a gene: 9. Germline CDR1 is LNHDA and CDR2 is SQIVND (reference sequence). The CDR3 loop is CASSPRTGSLTEAFF. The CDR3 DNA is TGTGCCAGTAGTCCCCGGACAGGGAGCCTCACTGAAGCTTTCTTT.

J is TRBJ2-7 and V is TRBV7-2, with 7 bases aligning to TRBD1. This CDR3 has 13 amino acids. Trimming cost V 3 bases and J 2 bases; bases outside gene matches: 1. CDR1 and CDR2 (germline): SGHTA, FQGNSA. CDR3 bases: TGTGCCAGCAGCTTCGACAGGGCCTACGAGCAGTACTTC. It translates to CASSFDRAYEQYF.

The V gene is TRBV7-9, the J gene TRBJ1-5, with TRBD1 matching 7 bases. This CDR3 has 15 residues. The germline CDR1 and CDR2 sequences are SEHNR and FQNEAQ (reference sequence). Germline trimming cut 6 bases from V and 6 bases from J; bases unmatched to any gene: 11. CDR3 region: CASSPTGVGGQPQHF. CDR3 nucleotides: TGTGCCAGCAGTCCTACAGGGGTGGGGGGTCAGCCCCAGCATTTT.

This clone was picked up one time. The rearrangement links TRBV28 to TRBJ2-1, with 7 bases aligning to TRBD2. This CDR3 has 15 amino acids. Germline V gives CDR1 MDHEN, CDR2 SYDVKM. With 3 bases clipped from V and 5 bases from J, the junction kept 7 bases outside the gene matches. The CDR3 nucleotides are TGTGCCAGCAGTTTGGGTGGGAGGGCCGACAATGAGCAGTTCTTC. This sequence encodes CASSLGGRADNEQFF.

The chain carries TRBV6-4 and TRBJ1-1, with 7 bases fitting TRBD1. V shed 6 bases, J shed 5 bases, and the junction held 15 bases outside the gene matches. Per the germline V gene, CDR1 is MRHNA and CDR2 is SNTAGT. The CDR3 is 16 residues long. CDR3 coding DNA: TGTGCCAGCAGAAGAACAGGGGCCGGAGGGCGTACTGAAGCTTTCTTT. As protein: CASRRTGAGGRTEAFF.

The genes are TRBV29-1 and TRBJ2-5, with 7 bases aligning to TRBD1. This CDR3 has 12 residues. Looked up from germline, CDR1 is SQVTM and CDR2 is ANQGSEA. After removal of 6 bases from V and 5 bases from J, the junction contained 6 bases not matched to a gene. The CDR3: CSVTGVRETQYF. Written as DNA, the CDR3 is TGCAGCGTCACAGGGGTACGCGAGACCCAGTACTTC.